The 31 T cell receptor beta chains presented below share a single source sample, sequenced in a study of blood T cell repertoires in COVID-19. Sequencing used immunoSEQ multiplex PCR; TCRdb keeps in-frame clones, though not all of them. The sample records tens of thousands of clones, 88% being singletons. Sample: peripheral blood. These receptors all come from a woman at least 80 years old with active or convalescent COVID-19.

The chain uses TRBV5-4 and TRBJ2-5; maybe TRBD1 (6 bases). Trimming stripped 2 bases from V and 0 bases from J, with 11 bases between. CDR1 SGHNT and CDR2 YYREEE come from the germline V gene (reference sequence). The CDR3 covers 15 residues. CDR3 protein: CASSFQRTDQETQYF. CDR3 coding DNA: TGTGCCAGCAGCTTCCAAAGGACAGACCAAGAGACCCAGTACTTC.

This clone has a single count. The V call is TRBV13, the J call TRBJ1-6; 9 bases match TRBD1. V lost 0 bases and J lost 10; bases outside the gene matches: 7. The CDR3 runs 16 residues. Per germline, CDR1 PRHDT and CDR2 FYEKMQ (reference sequence). The CDR3, as DNA: TGTGCCAGCAGCTTAGGGGACAGGGGTCGAAGATCACCCCTCCACTTT. Its protein is CASSLGDRGRRSPLHF.

This clone has a handful of counts. The rearrangement links TRBV28 to TRBJ1-2; 7 bases are a match to TRBD1. The junction had 11 bases not matched to a gene; V was cut back by 5 bases and J by 5 bases. The CDR3 length is 15 residues. CDR1 and CDR2 from the germline V gene are MDHEN and SYDVKM. CDR3 bases: TGTGCCAGCAGTCCCCCGGGACAGCGTACTTATGGCTACACCTTC. As protein: CASSPPGQRTYGYTF.

This clone was recorded only once. This chain's CDR3 is CASSRTGGVYEQYF. CDR3 sequence (DNA): TGTGCCAGCAGCCGGACAGGGGGTGTTTACGAGCAGTACTTC. This chain connects TRBV7-2 to TRBJ2-7; 10 nucleotides agree with TRBD1. The germline gives CDR1 SGHTA, CDR2 FQGNSA. Unmatched junction bases numbered 5, after V lost 5 bases and J lost 4 bases. The CDR3 sequence is 14 residues long.

V usage is TRBV4-2 and J usage is TRBJ2-7; 9 bases map to TRBD2. The CDR3 is 16 amino acids. V gave up 2 bases and J gave up 3 bases; unmatched junction bases: 8. CDR1 and CDR2 (germline): LGHNA, YNFKEQ. The CDR3 protein is CASSQSTSGSLYEQYF. CDR3 sequence (DNA): TGTGCCAGCAGCCAATCGACTAGCGGTAGCCTCTACGAGCAGTACTTC.

V and J are TRBV6-5 and TRBJ1-4; 12 positions match TRBD1. Germline V CDR1 and CDR2: MNHEY, SVGAGI. This CDR3 has 16 residues. The V gene end was trimmed by 4 bases and the J gene end by 5 bases; junction bases not matched to a gene: 5. As DNA, the CDR3 is TGTGCCAGCAGTTTCGGGACAGGGGGCGGCAATGAAAAACTGTTTTTT. This encodes CASSFGTGGGNEKLFF.

V gene TRBV6-5 combines with J gene TRBJ1-2; 10 nucleotides agree with TRBD1. The V gene's germline CDR1 is MNHEY and CDR2 SVGAGI. There are 14 residues in the CDR3. Trimming cost V 6 bases and J 4 bases; bases outside gene matches: 5. CDR3 nucleotides: TGTGCCAGCAGCCCGGGACAGGGGTCCTATGGCTACACCTTC. This translates into CASSPGQGSYGYTF.

The chain joins TRBV19 to TRBJ2-5; D remains ambiguous. The CDR3 is 14 residues long. Between the trimmed V and J ends, which lost 5 bases and 0 bases, there was a span of 10 bases. Germline V gene data show CDR1 as LNHDA and CDR2 as SQIVND (reference sequence). The CDR3 region has the DNA TGTGCCAGTAGTCCCCAATTGTACCAAGAGACCCAGTACTTC. This sequence encodes CASSPQLYQETQYF. The variable domain in full, with the rest retrieved from reference TRBV19 and TRBJ2-5, is DGGITQSPKYLFRKEGQNVTLSCEQNLNHDAMYWYRQDPGQGLRLIYYSQIVNDFQKGDIAEGYSVSREKKESFPLTVTSAQKNPTAFYLCASSPQLYQETQYFGPGTRLLVL.

The chain recombines TRBV5-1 with TRBJ2-7; a weak D match, TRBD1 (5 bases). CDR3 size: 13 residues. V lost 4 bases to trimming and J lost 1 base, with 9 bases between them. Germline assignment: CDR1 SGHRS and CDR2 YFSETQ. Here the CDR3 reads CASSQGRSYEQYF. The CDR3 bases are TGCGCCAGCAGCCAGGGTCGGTCCTACGAGCAGTACTTC.

This chain links TRBV15 with TRBJ2-7; possibly TRBD1 for D (6 bases). Trimming took off 0 bases at V and 2 bases at J, with 14 bases between the two ends. CDR3 length: 16 amino acids. Per germline, CDR1 LNHNV and CDR2 YYDKDF (reference sequence). The CDR3: CATSRDQVQGPYEQYF. The CDR3 bases are TGTGCCACCAGCAGAGATCAAGTGCAGGGGCCCTACGAGCAGTACTTC.

The V call is TRBV7-9, the J call TRBJ1-6, with TRBD1 matching 7 bases. V trimming: 4 bases; J trimming: 9 bases; junction bases outside the gene matches: 12. The CDR3 is made up of 16 amino acids. In germline, CDR1 is SEHNR, CDR2 FQNEAQ (reference sequence). DNA of the CDR3: TGTGCCAGCAGCTCCGAGGGGGCCCTCCGGGCTTCACCCCTCCACTTT. Amino acids: CASSSEGALRASPLHF.

The rearrangement joins TRBV12-3 or TRBV12-4 to TRBJ2-7; TRBD2 matches 8 bases. Germline trimming cut 8 bases from V and 4 bases from J; bases unmatched to any gene: 4. This CDR3 has 12 amino acids. The CDR3, as DNA: TGTGCCAGCTCCATAGCGGGGTACGAGCAGTACTTC. Its translation is CASSIAGYEQYF.

The V gene is TRBV4-1, the J gene TRBJ2-7, with 7 bases aligning to TRBD1. V trimming: 5 bases; J trimming: 3 bases; junction bases outside the gene matches: 13. The CDR3 has 16 residues. Germline CDR1 reads MGHRA; CDR2 reads YSYEKL. For the CDR3, the DNA is TGCGCCAGCAGCGTCCGACAGGGACGAGGCTTCTACGAGCAGTACTTC. This gives the protein CASSVRQGRGFYEQYF.

In its sample, this clone ranks as large. The V gene is TRBV7-6, the J gene TRBJ1-5; 9 bases line up with TRBD1. The CDR3 consists of 19 residues. The V and J ends lost 4 bases and 0 bases, in that order; junction bases with no gene match: 13. Germline assignment: CDR1 SGHVS and CDR2 FNYEAQ. CDR3 protein: CASSYAPPGTGNSNQPQHF. The CDR3 DNA sequence: TGTGCCAGCAGCTACGCCCCCCCCGGGACAGGGAATAGCAATCAGCCCCAGCATTTT.

This clone was picked up a small number of times. V gene TRBV20-1 combines with J gene TRBJ1-2; maybe TRBD1 (5 bases). V dropped 2 bases and J dropped 5 bases, with 6 bases sitting between them. The CDR3 runs 11 residues. The germline V gene encodes CDR1 DFQATT and CDR2 SNEGSKA (reference sequence). CDR3 protein: CSARRQYGYTF. The CDR3 region has the DNA TGCAGTGCTAGACGACAGTATGGCTACACCTTC.

In its sample, this clone was seen a few times. V and J are TRBV19 and TRBJ1-5; D is undetermined. Germline V lookup: CDR1 LNHDA, CDR2 SQIVND (reference sequence). The CDR3 contains 15 residues. V lost 6 bases and J lost 0, with 12 bases in between. The CDR3 is CASRVALYSNQPQHF. The CDR3 DNA sequence: TGTGCCAGTAGAGTAGCTCTTTATAGCAATCAGCCCCAGCATTTT.

This clone came up a few times. The chain combines TRBV10-3 with TRBJ1-6; D unclear. With 3 bases removed from V and 7 bases from J, the gap between germline ends came to 10 bases. This CDR3 region has 14 residues. Germline loops: CDR1 ENHRY, CDR2 SYGVKD. The CDR3: CAISDELVNSPLHF. In DNA, the CDR3 is TGTGCCATCAGTGATGAACTGGTGAATTCACCCCTCCACTTT.

The chain couples TRBV9 to TRBJ2-6, with D tentatively TRBD2 (6 bases). Germline CDR1 SGDLS, CDR2 YYNGEE. V was cut by 4 bases and J by 1 base, with 18 bases left in between. This CDR3 contains 18 residues. The CDR3 nucleotides are TGTGCCAGCAGCCCGGGACTTCAATTGGTGTCTGGGGCCAACGTCCTGACTTTC. This gives the protein CASSPGLQLVSGANVLTF.

With respect to this clone: The junction shows a germline mismatch at one end, possibly a read error. The chain carries TRBV18 and TRBJ1-1; D gene uncertain. CDR1 is KGHSH and CDR2 is LQKENI in the germline V gene. The CDR3 is 13 residues long. As DNA, the CDR3 is TGTGCCAGCTCTAAAGAAGATTACACCGAAGCTTTCTTT. This sequence encodes CASSKEDYTEAFF. Together with reference TRBV18 and TRBJ1-1, the CDR3 gives the full variable domain: NAGVMQNPRHLVRRRGQEARLRCSPMKGHSHVYWYRQLPEEGLKFMVYLQKENIIDESGMPKERFSAEFPKEGPSILRIQQVVRGDSAAYFCASSKEDYTEAFFGQGTRLTVV.

This chain uses TRBV27 with TRBJ1-1; TRBD1 is a possible D gene (6 bases). Germline lookup yields CDR1 MNHEY and CDR2 SMNVEV (reference sequence). Trimming took off 5 bases at V and 0 bases at J, with 16 bases between the two ends. This CDR3 comprises 16 residues. In DNA, the CDR3 is TGTGCCAGCAGTATCACGACAGGACCCATGAACACTGAAGCTTTCTTT. It encodes CASSITTGPMNTEAFF.

This chain joins TRBV29-1 and TRBJ2-1, with TRBD2 matching over 8 bases. Per germline, CDR1 SQVTM and CDR2 ANQGSEA. With V trimmed by 1 base and J by 5 bases, 13 bases remained unmatched. The CDR3 is 17 amino acids. CDR3 nucleotide sequence: TGCAGCGTTGAAGGGGTAGCGGGAAAGTTAAGTGACAATGAGCAGTTCTTC. Protein product: CSVEGVAGKLSDNEQFF.

This chain joins TRBV7-2 and TRBJ2-7, with TRBD1 matching 11 bases. V shed 5 bases and J 2 bases; nucleotides not matched to a gene: 5. Germline values: CDR1 SGHTA, CDR2 FQGNSA. CDR3 length equals 15 residues. CDR3 sequence: CASSLDRGPAYEQYF. In DNA, the CDR3 is TGTGCCAGCAGCCTGGACAGGGGGCCAGCCTACGAGCAGTACTTC.

The chain has TRBV5-1 and TRBJ1-2; maybe TRBD1 (6 bases). Germline CDR1 is SGHRS and CDR2 is YFSETQ. The V gene lost 0 bases and the J gene lost 4 bases, with 13 bases spanning the gap. CDR3 size: 15 residues. The CDR3 is CASSLAGEGSYGYTF. The CDR3 coding sequence is TGCGCCAGCAGCTTGGCAGGGGAGGGAAGCTATGGCTACACCTTC.

The chain uses TRBV13 and TRBJ2-7, with 8 bases matching TRBD2. Per germline, CDR1 PRHDT and CDR2 FYEKMQ (reference sequence). V trimming: 7 bases; J trimming: 4 bases; junction bases outside the gene matches: 9. The CDR3 contains 14 residues. Written as DNA, the CDR3 is TGTGCCAGCACCAAAATGCGGGGGGATTACGAGCAGTACTTC. It encodes CASTKMRGDYEQYF.

This clone was observed once. The rearrangement uses TRBV11-3 and TRBJ2-1, with 7 positions matching TRBD2. The J segment lost 4 bases and the V segment lost 6 bases, leaving 9 bases of the junction unmatched. Germline CDR1 reads SGHNT; CDR2 reads YENEEA. CDR3 length equals 15 residues. CDR3 amino acids: CASSYPSGAYNEQFF. The CDR3 bases are TGTGCCAGCAGTTACCCCAGCGGGGCTTACAATGAGCAGTTCTTC.

The count of this clone is one. V usage is TRBV28 and J usage is TRBJ1-5; 7 bases match TRBD1. Germline V gene sequence: CDR1 MDHEN, CDR2 SYDVKM. The CDR3 has 15 residues. Trimming at V came to 6 bases and at J to 4 bases, leaving 9 bases not matched to a gene. Written as DNA, the CDR3 is TGTGCCAGCAGCCCACCAGGGGGTGGGAATCAGCCCCAGCATTTT. This gives the protein CASSPPGGGNQPQHF.

The chain joins TRBV9 to TRBJ2-1; D gene ambiguous. V was trimmed by 4 bases and J by 6 bases, leaving 11 bases between them. Germline CDR1 is SGDLS and CDR2 is YYNGEE. This CDR3 region has 13 residues. The CDR3 DNA reads TGTGCCAGCAGCCCACAAGTAGCCAATGAGCAGTTCTTC. Its protein product is CASSPQVANEQFF.

V is TRBV6-5 and J is TRBJ1-1; 8 bases map to TRBD1. Germline CDR1 and CDR2: MNHEY and SVGAGI. With 5 bases clipped from V and 6 bases from J, the junction kept 5 bases outside the gene matches. This CDR3 comprises 13 residues. The CDR3 region has the DNA TGTGCCAGCAGTACCCGGACAGGGCCTGAAGCTTTCTTT. Translating it yields CASSTRTGPEAFF.

This CDR3 reads CASSLEGVGDSSPFNSPLHF. CDR3 bases: TGTGCCAGCAGCTTAGAGGGGGTTGGGGACAGTAGCCCATTTAATTCACCCCTCCACTTT. The chain has TRBV11-3 and TRBJ1-6, with 7 positions matching TRBD1. CDR1 SGHNT and CDR2 YENEEA come from the germline V gene. V was pared by 0 bases and J by 6 bases, with 17 bases of the junction left unmatched. CDR3 length: 20 residues.

The chain joins TRBV3-1 (or the pseudogene TRBV3-2) to TRBJ2-5, with TRBD2 as a possible D gene (5 bases). The CDR3 has 14 amino acids. The V and J ends lost 0 bases and 9 bases respectively, with 14 bases between them. From germline, CDR1 is LGHDT and CDR2 YNNKEL (reference sequence). CDR3 sequence reads: CASSQERTSAAQYF. In nucleotides, the CDR3 is TGTGCCAGCAGCCAAGAAAGGACTTCCGCGGCCCAGTACTTC.

The count of this clone is one. The rearrangement uses TRBV7-6 and TRBJ2-1, with D tentatively TRBD2 (6 bases). The CDR3 totals 16 residues. Germline CDR1 and CDR2: SGHVS and FNYEAQ. Trimming removed 5 bases from V and 4 bases from J, with 18 bases in between. This chain's CDR3 is CASSPRASGPYNEQFF. The CDR3 DNA sequence: TGTGCCAGCAGCCCAAGAGCGAGCGGGCCTTACAATGAGCAGTTCTTC.